This T cell receptor (beta chain) was sequenced during a study of OX40 agonist ivuxolimab in advanced cancers. This clone was detected only a few times. Patients were ruled out by autoimmune disease history or systemic immunosuppression. Only in-frame clones appear in the TCRdb table, and some are missing; sequencing was by immunoSEQ multiplex PCR. Altogether approximately 51,000 clones are present, over 65% being singletons, with the ten largest covering 2% to 2.5%. The sample consisted of CD4+ or CD8+ T cells sorted from blood, taken in a trial of the OX40 agonist ivuxolimab. This receptor was taken from an adult with an advanced solid tumor such as melanoma, head and neck, liver or kidney cancer.

CDR3 loop: CASSPGGQGGGGNQPQHF. Written as DNA, the CDR3 is TGTGCCAGCAGTCCTGGGGGACAGGGCGGAGGTGGCAATCAGCCCCAGCATTTT. The rearrangement uses TRBV2 and TRBJ1-5; 9 bases match TRBD1. Germline-derived CDR1 and CDR2 are SNHLY and FYNNEI. V lost 5 bases to trimming and J lost 2 bases; unmatched junction nucleotides: 13. The CDR3 totals 18 residues.